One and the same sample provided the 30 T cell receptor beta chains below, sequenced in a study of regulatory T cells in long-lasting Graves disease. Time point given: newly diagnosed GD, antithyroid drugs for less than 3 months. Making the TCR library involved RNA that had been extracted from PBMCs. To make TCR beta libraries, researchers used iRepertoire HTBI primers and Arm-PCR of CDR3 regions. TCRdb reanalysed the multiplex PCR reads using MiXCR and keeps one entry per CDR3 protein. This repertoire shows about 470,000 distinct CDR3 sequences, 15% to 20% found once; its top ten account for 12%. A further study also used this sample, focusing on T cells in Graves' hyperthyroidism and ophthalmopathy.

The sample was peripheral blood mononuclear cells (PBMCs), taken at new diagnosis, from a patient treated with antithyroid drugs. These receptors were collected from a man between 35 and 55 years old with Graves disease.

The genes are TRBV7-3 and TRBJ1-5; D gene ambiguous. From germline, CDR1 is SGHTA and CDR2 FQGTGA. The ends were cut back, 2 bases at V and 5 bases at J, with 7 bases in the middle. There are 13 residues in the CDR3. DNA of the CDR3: TGTGCCAGCAGCTTATCCGTGGATCAGCCCCAGCATTTT. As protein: CASSLSVDQPQHF.

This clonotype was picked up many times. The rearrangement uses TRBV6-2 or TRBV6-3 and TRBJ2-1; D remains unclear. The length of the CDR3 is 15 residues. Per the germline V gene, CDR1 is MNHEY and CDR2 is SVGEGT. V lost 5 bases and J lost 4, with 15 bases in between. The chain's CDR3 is CASSIHIEAYNEQFF. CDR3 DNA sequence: TGTGCCAGCAGTATTCACATCGAAGCTTACAATGAGCAGTTCTTC.

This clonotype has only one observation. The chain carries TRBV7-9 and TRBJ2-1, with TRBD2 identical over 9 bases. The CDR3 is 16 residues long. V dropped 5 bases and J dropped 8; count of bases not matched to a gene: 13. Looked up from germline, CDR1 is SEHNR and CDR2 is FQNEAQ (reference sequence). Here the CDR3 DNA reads TGTGCCAGCAGCCAGGGGGGTAGCGGGAGTGGTTATGAGCAGTTCTTC. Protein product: CASSQGGSGSGYEQFF.

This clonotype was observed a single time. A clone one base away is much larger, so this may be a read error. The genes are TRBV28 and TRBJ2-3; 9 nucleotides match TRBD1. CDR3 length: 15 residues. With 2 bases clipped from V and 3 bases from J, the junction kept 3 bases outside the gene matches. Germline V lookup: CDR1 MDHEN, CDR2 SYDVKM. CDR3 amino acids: CASSLTGGVTDTQYF. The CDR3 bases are TGTGCCAGCAGTTTAACAGGGGGCGTGACAGATACGCAGTATTTT.

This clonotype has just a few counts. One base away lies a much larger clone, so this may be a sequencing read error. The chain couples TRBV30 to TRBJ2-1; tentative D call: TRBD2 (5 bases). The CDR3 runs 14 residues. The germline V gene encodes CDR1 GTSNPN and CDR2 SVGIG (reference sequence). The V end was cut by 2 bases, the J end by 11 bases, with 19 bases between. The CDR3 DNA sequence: TGTGCCTGGAGTAAGGAACTAGGGTCTAGTAAGCAGTTCTTC. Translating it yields CAWSKELGSSKQFF.

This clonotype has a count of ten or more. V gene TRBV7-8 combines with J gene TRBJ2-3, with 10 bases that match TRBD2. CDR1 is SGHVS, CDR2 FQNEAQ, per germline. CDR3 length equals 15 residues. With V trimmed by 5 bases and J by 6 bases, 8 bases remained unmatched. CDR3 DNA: TGTGCCAGCAGCATAAAAGCGGGGGGGGTGGATACGCAGTATTTT. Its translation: CASSIKAGGVDTQYF.

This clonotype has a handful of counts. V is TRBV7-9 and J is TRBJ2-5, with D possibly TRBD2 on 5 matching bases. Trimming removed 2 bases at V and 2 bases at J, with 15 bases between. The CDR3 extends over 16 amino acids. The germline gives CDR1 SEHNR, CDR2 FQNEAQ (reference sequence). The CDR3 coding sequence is TGTGCCAGCAGCTTATCTCCCCAGCGGATACAAGAGACCCAGTACTTC. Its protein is CASSLSPQRIQETQYF.

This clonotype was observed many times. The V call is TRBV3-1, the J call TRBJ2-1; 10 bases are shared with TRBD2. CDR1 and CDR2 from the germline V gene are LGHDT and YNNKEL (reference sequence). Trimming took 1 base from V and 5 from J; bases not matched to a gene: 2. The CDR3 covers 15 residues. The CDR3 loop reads CASSQAGLADNEQFF. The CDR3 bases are TGTGCCAGCAGCCAAGCAGGACTAGCGGACAATGAGCAGTTCTTC.

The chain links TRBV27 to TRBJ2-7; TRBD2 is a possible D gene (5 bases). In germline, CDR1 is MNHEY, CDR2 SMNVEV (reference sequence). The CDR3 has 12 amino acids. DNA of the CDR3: TGTGCTGCGGGCCACAGCCCTTACGAGCAGTACTTC. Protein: CAAGHSPYEQYF.

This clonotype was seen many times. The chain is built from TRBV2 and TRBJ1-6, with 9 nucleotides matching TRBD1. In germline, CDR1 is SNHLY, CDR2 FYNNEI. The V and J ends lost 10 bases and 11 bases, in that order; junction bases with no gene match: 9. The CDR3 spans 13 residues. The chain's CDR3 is CATSGTGIPPLHF. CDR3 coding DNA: TGTGCCACCTCCGGGACAGGGATTCCACCCCTCCACTTT. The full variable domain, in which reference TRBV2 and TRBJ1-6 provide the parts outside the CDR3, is EPEVTQTPSHQVTQMGQEVILRCVPISNHLYFYWYRQILGQKVEFLVSFYNNEISEKSEIFDDQFSVERPDGSNFTLKIRSTKLEDSAMYFCATSGTGIPPLHFGNGTRLTVT.

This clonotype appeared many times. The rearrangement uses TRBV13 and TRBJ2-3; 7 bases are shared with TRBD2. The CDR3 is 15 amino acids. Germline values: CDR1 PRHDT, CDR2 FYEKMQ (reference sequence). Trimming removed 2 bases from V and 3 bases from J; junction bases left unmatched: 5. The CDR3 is CASSLRGETTDTQYF. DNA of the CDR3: TGTGCCAGCAGCTTACGGGGGGAAACGACAGATACGCAGTATTTT.

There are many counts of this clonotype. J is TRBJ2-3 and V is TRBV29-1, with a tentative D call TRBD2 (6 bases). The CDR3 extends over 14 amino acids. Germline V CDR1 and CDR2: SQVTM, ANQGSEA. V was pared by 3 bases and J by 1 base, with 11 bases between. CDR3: CSVEKRLGTDTQYF. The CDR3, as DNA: TGCAGCGTTGAGAAGCGACTAGGCACAGATACGCAGTATTTT.

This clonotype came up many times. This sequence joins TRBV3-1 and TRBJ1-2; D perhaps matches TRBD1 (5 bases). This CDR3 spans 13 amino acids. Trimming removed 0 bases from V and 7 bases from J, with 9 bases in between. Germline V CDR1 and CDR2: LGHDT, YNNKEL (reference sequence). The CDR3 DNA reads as TGTGCCAGCAGCCAAGAGGATAGGGGTGGCTACACCTTC. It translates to CASSQEDRGGYTF.

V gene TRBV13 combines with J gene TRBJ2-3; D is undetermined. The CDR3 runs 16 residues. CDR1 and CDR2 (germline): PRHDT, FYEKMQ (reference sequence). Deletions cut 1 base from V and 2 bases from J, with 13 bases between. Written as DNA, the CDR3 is TGTGCCAGCAGCTTAGCCCCGAACCCTATCACAGATACGCAGTATTTT. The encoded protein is CASSLAPNPITDTQYF.

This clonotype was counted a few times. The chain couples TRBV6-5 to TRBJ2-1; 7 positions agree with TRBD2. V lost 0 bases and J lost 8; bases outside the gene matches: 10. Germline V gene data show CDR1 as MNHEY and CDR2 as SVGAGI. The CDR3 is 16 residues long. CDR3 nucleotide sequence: TGTGCCAGCAGTTACTCGACTCGGGGAGGGCGGGATGAGCAGTTCTTC. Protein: CASSYSTRGGRDEQFF.

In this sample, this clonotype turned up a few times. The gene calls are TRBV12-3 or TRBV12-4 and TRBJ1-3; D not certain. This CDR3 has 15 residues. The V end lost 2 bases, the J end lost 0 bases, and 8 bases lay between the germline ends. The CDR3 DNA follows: TGTGCCAGCAGTTTACTCCCGTTCTCTGGAAACACCATATATTTT. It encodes CASSLLPFSGNTIYF.

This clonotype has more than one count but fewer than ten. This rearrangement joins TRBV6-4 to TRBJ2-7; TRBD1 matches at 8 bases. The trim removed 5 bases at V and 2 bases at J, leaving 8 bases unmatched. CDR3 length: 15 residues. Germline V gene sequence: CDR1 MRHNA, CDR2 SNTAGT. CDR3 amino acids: CASSLYGQGAYEQYF. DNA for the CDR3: TGTGCCAGCAGTTTGTACGGACAGGGAGCCTACGAGCAGTACTTC.

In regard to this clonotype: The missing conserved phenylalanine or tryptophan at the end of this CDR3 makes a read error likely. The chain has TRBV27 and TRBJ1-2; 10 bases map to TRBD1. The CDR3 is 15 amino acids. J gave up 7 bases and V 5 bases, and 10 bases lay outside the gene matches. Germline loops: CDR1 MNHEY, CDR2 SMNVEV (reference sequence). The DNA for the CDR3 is TGTGCCAGCAGTCCGCAAGTGGACAGGGGGGGTGGCTACACCCTC. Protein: CASSPQVDRGGGYTL.

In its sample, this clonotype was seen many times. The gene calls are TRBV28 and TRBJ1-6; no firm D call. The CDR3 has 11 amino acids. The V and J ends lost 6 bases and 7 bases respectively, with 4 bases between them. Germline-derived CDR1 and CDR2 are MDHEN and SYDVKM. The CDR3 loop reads CASSSNSPLHF. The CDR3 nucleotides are TGTGCCAGCAGCTCGAATTCACCCCTCCACTTT.

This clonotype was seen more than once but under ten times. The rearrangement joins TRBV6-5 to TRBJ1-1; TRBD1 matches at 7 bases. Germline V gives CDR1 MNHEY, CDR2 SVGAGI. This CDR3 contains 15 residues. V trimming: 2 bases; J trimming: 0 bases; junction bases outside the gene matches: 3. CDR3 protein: CASSYVQGLNTEAFF. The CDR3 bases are TGTGCCAGCAGTTACGTACAGGGGTTGAACACTGAAGCTTTCTTT.

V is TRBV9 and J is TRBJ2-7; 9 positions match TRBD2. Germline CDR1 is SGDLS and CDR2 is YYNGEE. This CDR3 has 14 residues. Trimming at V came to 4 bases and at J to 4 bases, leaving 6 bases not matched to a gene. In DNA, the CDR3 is TGTGCCAGCAGCCCCGGGACTAGCCTTTACGAGCAGTACTTC. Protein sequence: CASSPGTSLYEQYF.

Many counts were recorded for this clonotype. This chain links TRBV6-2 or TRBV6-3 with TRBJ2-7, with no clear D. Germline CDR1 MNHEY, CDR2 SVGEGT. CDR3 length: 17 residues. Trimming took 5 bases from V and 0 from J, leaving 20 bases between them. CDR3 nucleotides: TGTGCCAGCAGTCCAATTTGGGCGGCCCGGAGCTCCTACGAGCAGTACTTC. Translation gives CASSPIWAARSSYEQYF.

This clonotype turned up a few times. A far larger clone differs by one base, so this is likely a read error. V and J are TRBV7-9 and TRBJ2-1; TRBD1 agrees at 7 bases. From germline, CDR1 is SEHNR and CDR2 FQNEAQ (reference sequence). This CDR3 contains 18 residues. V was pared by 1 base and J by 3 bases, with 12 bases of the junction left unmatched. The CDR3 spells CASSLGAYRGRGYNEQFF. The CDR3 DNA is TGTGCCAGCAGCTTAGGCGCCTACAGGGGAAGGGGCTACAATGAGCAGTTCTTC.

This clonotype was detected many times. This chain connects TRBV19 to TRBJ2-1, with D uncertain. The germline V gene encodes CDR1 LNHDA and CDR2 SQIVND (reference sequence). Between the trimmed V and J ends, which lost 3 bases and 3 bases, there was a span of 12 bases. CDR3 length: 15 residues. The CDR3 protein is CASSIALDLYNEQFF. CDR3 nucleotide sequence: TGTGCCAGTAGTATCGCTTTAGACCTCTACAATGAGCAGTTCTTC.

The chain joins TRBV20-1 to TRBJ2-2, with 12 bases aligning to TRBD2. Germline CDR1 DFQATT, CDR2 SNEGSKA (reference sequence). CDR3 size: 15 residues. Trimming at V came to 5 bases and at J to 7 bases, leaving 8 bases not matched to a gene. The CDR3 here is CSALGLAGRGGELFF. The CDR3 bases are TGCAGTGCTCTGGGACTAGCGGGCCGGGGCGGGGAGCTGTTTTTT.

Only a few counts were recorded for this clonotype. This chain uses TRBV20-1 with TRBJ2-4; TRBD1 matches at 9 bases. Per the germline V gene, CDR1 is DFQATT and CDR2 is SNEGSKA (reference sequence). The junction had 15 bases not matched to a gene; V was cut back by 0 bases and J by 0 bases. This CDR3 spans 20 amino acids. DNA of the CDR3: TGCAGTGCTAGAGACGCCTACAGGGGGCTAGGCCGTCTAGCCAAAAACATTCAGTACTTC. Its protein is CSARDAYRGLGRLAKNIQYF.

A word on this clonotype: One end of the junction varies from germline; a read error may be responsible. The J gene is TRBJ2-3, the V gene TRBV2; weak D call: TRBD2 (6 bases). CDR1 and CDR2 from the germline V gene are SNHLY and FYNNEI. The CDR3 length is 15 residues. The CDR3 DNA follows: TGTGCCATAGGAAAGCGGAAGGAGGGCACAGATATGCAGTATTTT. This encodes CAIGKRKEGTDMQYF. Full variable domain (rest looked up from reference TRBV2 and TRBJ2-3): EPEVTQTPSHQVTQMGQEVILRCVPISNHLYFYWYRQILGQKVEFLVSFYNNEISEKSEIFDDQFSVERPDGSNFTLKIRSTKLEDSAMYFCAIGKRKEGTDMQYFGPGTRLTVL.

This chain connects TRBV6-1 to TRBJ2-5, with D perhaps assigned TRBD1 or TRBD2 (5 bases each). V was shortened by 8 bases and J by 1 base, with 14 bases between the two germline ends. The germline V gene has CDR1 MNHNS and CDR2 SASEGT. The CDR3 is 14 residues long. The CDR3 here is CASAGSRAQETQYF. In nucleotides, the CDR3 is TGTGCCAGCGCAGGGAGCAGAGCCCAAGAGACCCAGTACTTC.

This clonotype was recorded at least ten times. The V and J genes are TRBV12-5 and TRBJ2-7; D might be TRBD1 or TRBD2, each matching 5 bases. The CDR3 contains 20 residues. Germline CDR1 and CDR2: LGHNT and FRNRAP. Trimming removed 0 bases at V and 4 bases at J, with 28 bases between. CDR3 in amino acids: CASGLVNQPRKRGPGYEQYF. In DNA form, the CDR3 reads TGTGCTAGTGGTTTGGTCAATCAACCGAGAAAACGGGGTCCAGGGTACGAGCAGTACTTC.

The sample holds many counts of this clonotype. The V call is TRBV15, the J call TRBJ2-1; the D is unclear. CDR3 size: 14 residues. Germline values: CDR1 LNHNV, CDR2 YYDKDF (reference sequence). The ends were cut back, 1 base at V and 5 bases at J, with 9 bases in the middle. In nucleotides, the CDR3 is TGTGCCACCAGCAGAGTGGAAGCACACAATGAGCAGTTCTTC. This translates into CATSRVEAHNEQFF.